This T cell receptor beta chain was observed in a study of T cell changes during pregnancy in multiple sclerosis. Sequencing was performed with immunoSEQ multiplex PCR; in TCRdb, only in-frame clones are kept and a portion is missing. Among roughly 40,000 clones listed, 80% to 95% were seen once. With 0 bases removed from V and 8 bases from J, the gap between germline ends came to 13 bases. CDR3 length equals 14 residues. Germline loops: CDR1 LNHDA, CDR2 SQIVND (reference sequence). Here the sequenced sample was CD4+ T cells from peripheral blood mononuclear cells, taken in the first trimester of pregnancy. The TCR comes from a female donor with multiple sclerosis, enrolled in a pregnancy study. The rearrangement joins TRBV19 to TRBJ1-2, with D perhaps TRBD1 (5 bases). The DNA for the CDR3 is TGTGCCAGTAGTATAGAAGCAGGGCGATCGGGCTACACCTTC. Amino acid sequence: CASSIEAGRSGYTF.